Below, 26 T cell receptor beta chains from the same sample are listed, as sequenced in a study of blood T cell repertoires in COVID-19. Profiling relied on immunoSEQ multiplex PCR, and the TCRdb table lists in-frame clones only, not all of them. Of roughly 130,000 clones listed, around 80% were seen once; the top ten hold under 2.5%. Specimen: peripheral blood. The origin of the receptors is a man between 65 and 85 years old with acute or convalescent COVID-19.

The J gene is TRBJ1-5, the V gene TRBV2, with TRBD1 identical over 7 bases. Germline CDR1 SNHLY, CDR2 FYNNEI. The CDR3 runs 16 residues. Trimming took 4 bases from V and 1 from J; bases not matched to a gene: 7. The CDR3 DNA sequence: TGTGCCAGCAGTGGGGGAGGCAGGGGGAGCAATCAGCCCCAGCATTTT. Protein product: CASSGGGRGSNQPQHF.

The chain links TRBV7-9 to TRBJ2-3, with 11 bases aligning to TRBD1. The CDR3 has 16 residues. V shed 5 bases and J 1 base; nucleotides not matched to a gene: 5. Germline loops: CDR1 SEHNR, CDR2 FQNEAQ (reference sequence). The CDR3 region has the DNA TGTGCCAGCAGCCTGGACAGGGGGCCTGGCACAGATACGCAGTATTTT. Encoded protein: CASSLDRGPGTDTQYF.

The V and J genes are TRBV7-3 and TRBJ2-3, with a possible D match to TRBD2 (6 bases). This CDR3 is built from 15 residues. CDR1 is SGHTA, CDR2 FQGTGA, per germline. Trimming shortened V by 2 bases and J by 5 bases, and 14 bases separated the two germline ends. The CDR3 loop is CASSLVGGRGDTQYF. Here the CDR3 DNA reads TGTGCCAGCAGCTTAGTGGGGGGTCGAGGAGATACGCAGTATTTT.

The chain recombines TRBV9 with TRBJ1-6; no firm D call. Germline CDR1 SGDLS, CDR2 YYNGEE. Trimming removed 3 bases at V and 5 bases at J, with 9 bases between. The CDR3 length is 14 residues. For the CDR3, the DNA is TGTGCCAGCAGCGCAGTCCCTGATAATTCACCCCTCCACTTT. This encodes CASSAVPDNSPLHF.

The chain is built from TRBV9 and TRBJ2-2; TRBD1 aligns across 7 bases. Germline V CDR1 and CDR2: SGDLS, YYNGEE. V shed 0 bases and J 3 bases; nucleotides not matched to a gene: 2. The CDR3 sequence is 15 residues long. The CDR3 here is CASSVGQGYTGELFF. The CDR3 DNA follows: TGTGCCAGCAGCGTAGGACAGGGCTACACCGGGGAGCTGTTTTTT.

This clone has a single count. CDR3 coding DNA: TGTGCCAGCAGCCAAGATTCGGACAGGGCGACCCAGTACTTC. Translation gives CASSQDSDRATQYF. The chain employs TRBV14 and TRBJ2-5, with 8 bases lining up with TRBD1. Trimming took 0 bases from V and 7 from J; bases not matched to a gene: 4. The germline V gene encodes CDR1 SGHDN and CDR2 FVKESK. The CDR3 extends over 14 amino acids.

The chain uses TRBV3-1 (or the pseudogene TRBV3-2) and TRBJ2-1; a weak D match, TRBD2 (6 bases). CDR3 length: 17 residues. The germline V gene has CDR1 LGHDT and CDR2 YNNKEL (reference sequence). V shed 4 bases and J shed 0 bases, with 16 bases lying between them. This CDR3 is CASSRPSSAGSYNEQFF. The CDR3 bases are TGTGCCAGCAGCCGCCCCTCTAGCGCCGGCTCCTACAATGAGCAGTTCTTC.

CDR3 protein: CASSEQGGEQYF. The CDR3 DNA reads as TGTGCCAGCAGTGAACAGGGTGGCGAGCAGTACTTC. J is TRBJ2-7 and V is TRBV2; D perhaps matches TRBD1 (5 bases). V lost 2 bases, J lost 6 bases, and 8 bases lay in between. The CDR3 is 12 residues long. Germline values: CDR1 SNHLY, CDR2 FYNNEI.

The chain has TRBV28 and TRBJ1-2, with D possibly TRBD1 on 5 matching bases. The V end was cut by 5 bases, the J end by 4 bases, with 8 bases between. From germline, CDR1 is MDHEN and CDR2 SYDVKM. The CDR3 length is 12 residues. CDR3 nucleotides: TGTGCCAGCAGTCCTCAGGGCTATGGCTACACCTTC. This codes for CASSPQGYGYTF.

The V and J genes are TRBV19 and TRBJ2-4; possible D gene TRBD2, 5 bases. V lost 9 bases to trimming and J lost 3 bases, with 21 bases between them. The V gene's germline CDR1 is LNHDA and CDR2 SQIVND (reference sequence). The CDR3 covers 16 residues. CDR3 in DNA: TGTGCCAGCCAGATACTAGGGATCGAGGACAAAAACATTCAGTACTTC. Amino acid sequence: CASQILGIEDKNIQYF.

The chain combines TRBV7-6 with TRBJ2-7; 7 positions agree with TRBD2. Germline values: CDR1 SGHVS, CDR2 FNYEAQ. The J segment lost 0 bases and the V segment lost 5 bases, leaving 10 bases of the junction unmatched. CDR3 length: 16 residues. CDR3 loop: CASSKGASGDSYEQYF. DNA for the CDR3: TGTGCCAGCAGCAAAGGGGCTAGCGGTGACTCCTACGAGCAGTACTTC. The full variable domain, its missing parts supplied by reference TRBV7-6 and TRBJ2-7, is GAGVSQSPRYKVTKRGQDVALRCDPISGHVSLYWYRQALGQGPEFLTYFNYEAQQDKSGLPNDRFSAERPEGSISTLTIQRTEQRDSAMYRCASSKGASGDSYEQYFGPGTRLTVT.

This sequence joins TRBV6-5 and TRBJ2-2; no reliable D call. The CDR3 loop spans 12 amino acids. V was shortened by 6 bases and J by 7 bases, with 9 bases between the two germline ends. Germline loops: CDR1 MNHEY, CDR2 SVGAGI. The CDR3 nucleotides are TGTGCCAGCAGGGTTGCAGTCGGGGAGCTGTTTTTT. Residues: CASRVAVGELFF.

This chain links TRBV5-4 with TRBJ1-2, with unresolved D. Per the germline V gene, CDR1 is SGHNT and CDR2 is YYREEE (reference sequence). With 4 bases removed from V and 5 bases from J, the gap between germline ends came to 24 bases. This CDR3 region has 17 residues. CDR3 protein: CASSLGPSIGDEYGYTF. The CDR3 nucleotides read TGTGCCAGCAGCCTGGGTCCCTCGATAGGAGATGAGTATGGCTACACCTTC.

V usage is TRBV27 and J usage is TRBJ1-1; D unclear. The germline V gene has CDR1 MNHEY and CDR2 SMNVEV (reference sequence). This CDR3 is built from 13 residues. Deletions cut 5 bases from V and 3 bases from J, with 10 bases between. In DNA form, the CDR3 reads TGTGCCAGCAGTCGAGAGGTTGACACTGAAGCTTTCTTT. It translates to CASSREVDTEAFF.

CDR3 sequence reads: CASSPLPTSGNTIYF. The CDR3 DNA is TGTGCCAGCAGCCCACTTCCTACCTCTGGAAACACCATATATTTT. The genes are TRBV7-6 and TRBJ1-3, with D hard to call. V was cut by 5 bases and J by 0 bases, with 11 bases left in between. Germline CDR1 SGHVS, CDR2 FNYEAQ. CDR3 length equals 15 residues.

This clone was recorded only once. V and J are TRBV7-9 and TRBJ2-2; 10 bases line up with TRBD2. The ends lost 5 bases at V and 1 base at J; junction bases unmatched: 4. This CDR3 has 16 amino acids. Per germline, CDR1 SEHNR and CDR2 FQNEAQ (reference sequence). The CDR3 spells CASSPGLAVNTGELFF. CDR3 DNA sequence: TGTGCCAGCAGCCCCGGACTAGCGGTGAACACCGGGGAGCTGTTTTTT.

This clone has just a few counts. The rearrangement uses TRBV19 and TRBJ1-1; 8 bases are shared with TRBD1. The germline CDR1 and CDR2 sequences are LNHDA and SQIVND (reference sequence). V shed 10 bases, J shed 6 bases, and the junction held 10 bases outside the gene matches. CDR3 length: 13 amino acids. The CDR3 nucleotides read TGTGCCACCATCAGACAGGGGAAATCTGAAGCTTTCTTT. Its protein product is CATIRQGKSEAFF.

The V call is TRBV2, the J call TRBJ1-1, with a tentative D call TRBD1 (5 bases). The CDR3 is made up of 15 amino acids. Germline assignment: CDR1 SNHLY and CDR2 FYNNEI. V was trimmed by 5 bases and J by 2 bases, leaving 15 bases between them. The CDR3 sequence is CASSPQTARNTEAFF. CDR3 sequence (DNA): TGTGCCAGCAGTCCTCAGACAGCGAGAAACACTGAAGCTTTCTTT. The full variable domain, with the rest looked up from reference TRBV2 and TRBJ1-1, is EPEVTQTPSHQVTQMGQEVILRCVPISNHLYFYWYRQILGQKVEFLVSFYNNEISEKSEIFDDQFSVERPDGSNFTLKIRSTKLEDSAMYFCASSPQTARNTEAFFGQGTRLTVV.

The chain recombines TRBV18 with TRBJ2-2; TRBD1 agrees at 8 bases. V was pared by 0 bases and J by 4 bases, with 4 bases of the junction left unmatched. This CDR3 is 16 amino acids long. CDR1 KGHSH and CDR2 LQKENI come from the germline V gene. The CDR3 here is CASSPPGQGTTGELFF. The CDR3 nucleotides read TGTGCCAGCTCACCACCTGGACAGGGAACCACCGGGGAGCTGTTTTTT.

The gene calls are TRBV2 and TRBJ2-7; 15 bases align to TRBD2. The CDR3 loop spans 16 amino acids. Trimming removed 6 bases from V and 0 bases from J; junction bases left unmatched: 3. Per germline, CDR1 SNHLY and CDR2 FYNNEI. CDR3 nucleotides: TGTGCCAGCAGCCCGGGACTAGCGGGGGGCTCCTACGAGCAGTACTTC. This sequence encodes CASSPGLAGGSYEQYF.

Only a few counts were recorded for this clone. J is TRBJ1-2 and V is TRBV2, with 10 bases identical to TRBD1. In germline, CDR1 is SNHLY, CDR2 FYNNEI. The CDR3 consists of 14 residues. The V gene end was trimmed by 6 bases and the J gene end by 3 bases; junction bases not matched to a gene: 4. CDR3 protein: CASRSTGGDYGYTF. The CDR3 DNA follows: TGTGCCAGCAGATCGACAGGGGGCGACTATGGCTACACCTTC.

The chain uses TRBV12-3 or TRBV12-4 and TRBJ2-7; D possibly corresponds to TRBD2 (5 bases). This CDR3 is 11 amino acids long. Trimming removed 6 bases from V and 6 bases from J, with 9 bases in between. CDR3 nucleotide sequence: TGTGCCAGCAGGGAAGGAGGCGAGCAGTACTTC. Protein: CASREGGEQYF.

This chain connects TRBV6-5 to TRBJ2-7; TRBD1 might be the D (6 bases). V was cut by 6 bases and J by 7 bases, with 22 bases left in between. CDR3 size: 15 residues. Germline-derived CDR1 and CDR2 are MNHEY and SVGAGI. The CDR3 DNA reads TGTGCCAGCAGCCCCCACACGGACAGACCGGGGGAGCAGTACTTC. Translation: CASSPHTDRPGEQYF.

The CDR3 spells CASSLNRDEQETQYF. CDR3 sequence (DNA): TGTGCCAGCAGCTTAAACAGAGACGAGCAAGAGACCCAGTACTTC. The chain joins TRBV5-6 to TRBJ2-5; unclear D gene. Germline assignment: CDR1 SGHDT and CDR2 YYEEEE. The germline V and J ends were trimmed by 2 bases and 2 bases, with 13 bases remaining between them. The length of the CDR3 is 15 residues. The entire variable domain, with the rest obtained from reference TRBV5-6 and TRBJ2-5, is as follows: DAGVTQSPTHLIKTRGQQVTLRCSPKSGHDTVSWYQQALGQGPQFIFQYYEEEERQRGNFPDRFSGHQFPNYSSELNVNALLLGDSALYLCASSLNRDEQETQYFGPGTRLLVL.

The rearrangement uses TRBV5-1 and TRBJ1-4; tentative D call: TRBD1 (5 bases). The germline V gene encodes CDR1 SGHRS and CDR2 YFSETQ. Between the trimmed V and J ends, which lost 3 bases and 8 bases, there was a span of 20 bases. The CDR3 loop spans 16 amino acids. The CDR3 is CASSSLGGIDNEKLFF. The CDR3 bases are TGCGCCAGCAGCTCCCTCGGGGGTATAGATAACGAAAAACTGTTTTTT.

The genes are TRBV3-1 (or the pseudogene TRBV3-2) and TRBJ1-2; perhaps TRBD1 as D (6 bases). V lost 1 base and J lost 6, with 9 bases in between. The CDR3 sequence is 13 residues long. Germline V gene data show CDR1 as LGHDT and CDR2 as YNNKEL (reference sequence). The CDR3 loop reads CASSQGRGNGYTF. CDR3 in DNA: TGTGCCAGCAGCCAAGGCAGGGGTAATGGCTACACCTTC.